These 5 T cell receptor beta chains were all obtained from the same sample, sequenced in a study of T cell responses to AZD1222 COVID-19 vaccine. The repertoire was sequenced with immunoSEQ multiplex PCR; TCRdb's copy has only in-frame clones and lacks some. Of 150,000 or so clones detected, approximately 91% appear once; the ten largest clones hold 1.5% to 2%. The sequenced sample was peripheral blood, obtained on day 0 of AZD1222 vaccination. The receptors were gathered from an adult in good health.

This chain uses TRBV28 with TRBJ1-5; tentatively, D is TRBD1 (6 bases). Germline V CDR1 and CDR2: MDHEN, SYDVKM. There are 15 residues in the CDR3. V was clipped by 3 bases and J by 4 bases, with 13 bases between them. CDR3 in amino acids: CASSLGGAWNQPQHF. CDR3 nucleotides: TGTGCCAGCAGTTTGGGGGGGGCTTGGAATCAGCCCCAGCATTTT.

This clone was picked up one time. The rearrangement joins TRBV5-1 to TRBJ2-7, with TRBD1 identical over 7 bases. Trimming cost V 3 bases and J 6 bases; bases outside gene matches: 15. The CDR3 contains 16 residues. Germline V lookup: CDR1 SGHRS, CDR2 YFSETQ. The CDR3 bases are TGCGCCAGCAGCTCCACACCAGGACAGGTAGAAGGCGAGCAGTACTTC. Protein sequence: CASSSTPGQVEGEQYF.

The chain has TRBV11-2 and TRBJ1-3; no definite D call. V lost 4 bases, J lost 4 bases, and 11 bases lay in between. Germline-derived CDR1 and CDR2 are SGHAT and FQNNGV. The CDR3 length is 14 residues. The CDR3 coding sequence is TGTGCCAGCAGCTCGTCGGGAACCGGAAACACCATATATTTT. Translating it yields CASSSSGTGNTIYF.

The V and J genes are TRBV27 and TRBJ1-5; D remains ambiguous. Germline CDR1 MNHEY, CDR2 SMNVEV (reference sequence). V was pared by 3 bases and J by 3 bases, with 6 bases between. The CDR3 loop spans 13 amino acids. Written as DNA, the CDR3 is TGTGCCAGCAGTTTGAAGCACAATCAGCCCCAGCATTTT. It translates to CASSLKHNQPQHF.

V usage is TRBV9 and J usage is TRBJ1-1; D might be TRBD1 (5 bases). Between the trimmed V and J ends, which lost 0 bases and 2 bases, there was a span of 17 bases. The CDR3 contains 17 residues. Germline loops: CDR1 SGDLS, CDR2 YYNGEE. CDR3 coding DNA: TGTGCCAGCAGCGTAGGTGCACAGGAACCACTTAACACTGAAGCTTTCTTT. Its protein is CASSVGAQEPLNTEAFF.